This T cell receptor (beta chain) emerged from a study of blood T cell repertoires in COVID-19. For the study at large: COVID-19 samples collected from the United States, Italy and Spain covered acute and convalescent phases. T cells, B-cell-depleted T cells, or PBMCs supplied cDNA or gDNA.

Per the study methods: By means of reference gene primer amplification, nucleated cell counts were estimated. Produced via immunoSEQ multiplex PCR; TCRdb's table is partial and in-frame only. The DNA was the basis for D and trimming; V, J and clone size are from that table. The sample consists of tens of thousands of clones, around 89% of them appearing once. V lost 8 bases to trimming and J lost 4 bases; unmatched junction nucleotides: 11. CDR1 is MDHEN, CDR2 SYDVKM, per germline. The CDR3 has 15 amino acids. This chain joins TRBV28 and TRBJ2-5; 9 positions agree with TRBD1. Specimen: peripheral blood. This receptor was taken from a man of 80 years or more with acute or convalescent COVID-19. CDR3 DNA: TGTGCCAGCCGCGCCCGGGACAGGGTGGGAGAGACCCAGTACTTC. The encoded protein is CASRARDRVGETQYF.